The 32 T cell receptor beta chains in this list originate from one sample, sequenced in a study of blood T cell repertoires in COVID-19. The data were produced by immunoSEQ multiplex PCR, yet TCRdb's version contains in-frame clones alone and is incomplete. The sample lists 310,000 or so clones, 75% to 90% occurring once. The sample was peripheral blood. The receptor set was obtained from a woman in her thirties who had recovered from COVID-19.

The CDR3 DNA reads as TGCGCCAGCAGCTCGGGGACAGGCATGAACACTGAAGCTTTCTTT. This translates into CASSSGTGMNTEAFF. The J gene is TRBJ1-1, the V gene TRBV5-1; 8 bases are shared with TRBD1. Losses at the gene ends were 3 bases for V and 0 bases for J; bases not matched to a gene: 4. This CDR3 is built from 15 residues. Germline V gene data show CDR1 as SGHRS and CDR2 as YFSETQ. The full variable domain, in which reference TRBV5-1 and TRBJ1-1 provide the parts outside the CDR3, is KAGVTQTPRYLIKTRGQQVTLSCSPISGHRSVSWYQQTPGQGLQFLFEYFSETQRNKGNFPGRFSGRQFSNSRSEMNVSTLELGDSALYLCASSSGTGMNTEAFFGQGTRLTVV.

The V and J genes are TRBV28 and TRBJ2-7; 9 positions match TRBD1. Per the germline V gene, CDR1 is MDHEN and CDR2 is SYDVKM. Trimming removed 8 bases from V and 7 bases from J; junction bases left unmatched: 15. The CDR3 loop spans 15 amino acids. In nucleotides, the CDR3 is TGTGCCAGCGGCCCCGGGGACAGGGAGGCGAAGGAGCAGTACTTC. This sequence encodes CASGPGDREAKEQYF.

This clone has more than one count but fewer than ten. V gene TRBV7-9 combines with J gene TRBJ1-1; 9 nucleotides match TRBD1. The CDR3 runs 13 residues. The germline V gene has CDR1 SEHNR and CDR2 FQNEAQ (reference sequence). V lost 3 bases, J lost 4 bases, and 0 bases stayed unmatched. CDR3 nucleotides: TGTGCCAGCAGCTTGACAGGGGGCACTGAAGCTTTCTTT. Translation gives CASSLTGGTEAFF.

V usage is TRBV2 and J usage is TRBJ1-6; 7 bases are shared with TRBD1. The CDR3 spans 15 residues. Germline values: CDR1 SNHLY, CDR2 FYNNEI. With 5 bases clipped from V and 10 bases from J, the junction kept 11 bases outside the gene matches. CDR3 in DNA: TGTGCCAGCAGTTTTACTCGGGACAGTAACTCACCCCTCCACTTT. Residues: CASSFTRDSNSPLHF.

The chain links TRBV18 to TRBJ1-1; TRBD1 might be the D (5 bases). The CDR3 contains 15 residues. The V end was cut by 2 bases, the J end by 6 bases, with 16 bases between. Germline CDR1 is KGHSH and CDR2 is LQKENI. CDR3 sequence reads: CASSPNGRVIAEAFF. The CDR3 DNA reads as TGTGCCAGCTCACCAAATGGCAGGGTGATCGCTGAAGCTTTCTTT.

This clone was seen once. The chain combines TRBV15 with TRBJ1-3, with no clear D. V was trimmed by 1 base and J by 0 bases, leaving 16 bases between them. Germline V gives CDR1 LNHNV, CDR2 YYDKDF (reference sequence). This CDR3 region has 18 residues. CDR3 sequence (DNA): TGTGCCACCAGCAGAGGGTTTGGTCCGGGTAGCTCTGGAAACACCATATATTTT. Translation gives CATSRGFGPGSSGNTIYF.

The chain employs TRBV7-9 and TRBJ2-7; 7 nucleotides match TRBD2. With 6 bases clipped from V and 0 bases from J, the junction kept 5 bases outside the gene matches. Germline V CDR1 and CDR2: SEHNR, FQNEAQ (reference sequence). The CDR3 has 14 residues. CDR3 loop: CASSPGLTSYEQYF. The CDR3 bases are TGTGCCAGCAGTCCGGGACTAACCTCCTACGAGCAGTACTTC.

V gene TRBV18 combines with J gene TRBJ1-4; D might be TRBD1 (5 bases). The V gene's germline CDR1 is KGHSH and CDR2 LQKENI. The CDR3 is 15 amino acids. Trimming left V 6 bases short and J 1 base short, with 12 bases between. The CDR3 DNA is TGTGCCAGCTCGCAAATCGACAGAACTAATGAAAAACTGTTTTTT. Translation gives CASSQIDRTNEKLFF.

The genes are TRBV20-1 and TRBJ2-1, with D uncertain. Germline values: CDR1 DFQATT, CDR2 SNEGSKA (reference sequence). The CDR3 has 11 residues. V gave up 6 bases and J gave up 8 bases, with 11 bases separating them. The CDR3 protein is CSASPADEQFF. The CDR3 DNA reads TGCAGTGCGAGCCCGGCGGATGAGCAGTTCTTC.

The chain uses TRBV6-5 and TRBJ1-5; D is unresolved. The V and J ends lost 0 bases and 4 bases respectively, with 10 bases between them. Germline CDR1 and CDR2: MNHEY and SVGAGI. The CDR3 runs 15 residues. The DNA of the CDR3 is TGTGCCAGCAGTTACTCGCCCGGCGGTAATCAGCCCCAGCATTTT. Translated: CASSYSPGGNQPQHF.

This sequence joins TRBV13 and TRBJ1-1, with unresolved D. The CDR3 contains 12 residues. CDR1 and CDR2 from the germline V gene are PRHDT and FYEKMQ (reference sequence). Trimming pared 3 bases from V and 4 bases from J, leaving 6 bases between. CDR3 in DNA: TGTGCCAGCAGCTTGACGGGCACTGAAGCTTTCTTT. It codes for CASSLTGTEAFF.

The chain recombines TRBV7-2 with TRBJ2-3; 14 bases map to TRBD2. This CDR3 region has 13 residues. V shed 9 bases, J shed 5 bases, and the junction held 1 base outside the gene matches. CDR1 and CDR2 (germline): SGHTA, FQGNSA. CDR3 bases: TGTGCCAGTGGACTAGCGGGAGGAGATACGCAGTATTTT. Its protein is CASGLAGGDTQYF.

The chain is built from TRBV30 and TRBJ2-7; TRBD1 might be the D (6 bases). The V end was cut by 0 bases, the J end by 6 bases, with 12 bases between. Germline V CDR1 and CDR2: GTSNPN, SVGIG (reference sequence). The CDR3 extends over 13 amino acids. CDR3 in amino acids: CAWSVVGAGEQYF. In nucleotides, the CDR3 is TGTGCCTGGAGTGTCGTGGGGGCAGGCGAGCAGTACTTC.

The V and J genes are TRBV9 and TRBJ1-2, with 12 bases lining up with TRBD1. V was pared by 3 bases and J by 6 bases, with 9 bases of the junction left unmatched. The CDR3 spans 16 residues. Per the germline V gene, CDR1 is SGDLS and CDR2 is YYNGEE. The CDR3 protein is CASSERPGTGGNGYTF. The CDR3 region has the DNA TGTGCCAGCAGCGAAAGACCCGGGACAGGGGGCAATGGCTACACCTTC.

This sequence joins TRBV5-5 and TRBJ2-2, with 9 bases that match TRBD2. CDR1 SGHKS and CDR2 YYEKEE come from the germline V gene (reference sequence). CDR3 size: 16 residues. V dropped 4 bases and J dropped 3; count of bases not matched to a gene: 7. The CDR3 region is CASSTLSGSDTGELFF. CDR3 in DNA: TGTGCCAGCAGCACCCTTAGCGGGAGTGACACCGGGGAGCTGTTTTTT.

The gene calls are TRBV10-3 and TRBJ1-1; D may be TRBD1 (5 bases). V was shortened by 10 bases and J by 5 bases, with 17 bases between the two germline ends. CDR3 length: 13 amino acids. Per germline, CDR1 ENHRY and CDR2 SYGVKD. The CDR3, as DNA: TGTGCCACCTCGGGGGTCGGGGGGACTGAAGCTTTCTTT. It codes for CATSGVGGTEAFF.

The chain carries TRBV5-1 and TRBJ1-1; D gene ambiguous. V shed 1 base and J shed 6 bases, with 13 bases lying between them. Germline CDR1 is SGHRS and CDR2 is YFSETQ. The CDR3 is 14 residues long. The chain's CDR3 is CASSLSGDTAEAFF. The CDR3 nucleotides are TGCGCCAGCAGCTTGTCCGGAGATACGGCTGAAGCTTTCTTT.

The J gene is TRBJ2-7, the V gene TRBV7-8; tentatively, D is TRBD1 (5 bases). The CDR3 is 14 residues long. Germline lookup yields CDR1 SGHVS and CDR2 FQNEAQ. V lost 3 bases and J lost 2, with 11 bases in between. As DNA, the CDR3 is TGTGCCAGCAGCTTCATGACAGCAACCTACGAGCAGTACTTC. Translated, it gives CASSFMTATYEQYF.

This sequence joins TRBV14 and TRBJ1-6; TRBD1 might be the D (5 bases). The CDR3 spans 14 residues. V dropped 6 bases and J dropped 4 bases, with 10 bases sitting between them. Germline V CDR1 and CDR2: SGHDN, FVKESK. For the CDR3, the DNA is TGTGCCAGCAGGTCCGACAGTTATAATTCACCCCTCCACTTT. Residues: CASRSDSYNSPLHF.

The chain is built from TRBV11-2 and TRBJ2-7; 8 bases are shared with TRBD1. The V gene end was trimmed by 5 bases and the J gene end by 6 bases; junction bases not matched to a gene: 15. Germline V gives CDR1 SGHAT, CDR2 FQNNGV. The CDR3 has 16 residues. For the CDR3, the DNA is TGTGCCAGCAGCACGACCGGGACAGGCTCCCGGAGCGAGCAGTACTTC. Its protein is CASSTTGTGSRSEQYF. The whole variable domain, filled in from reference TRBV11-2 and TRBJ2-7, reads EAGVAQSPRYKIIEKRQSVAFWCNPISGHATLYWYQQILGQGPKLLIQFQNNGVVDDSQLPKDRFSAERLKGVDSTLKIQPAKLEDSAVYLCASSTTGTGSRSEQYFGPGTRLTVT.

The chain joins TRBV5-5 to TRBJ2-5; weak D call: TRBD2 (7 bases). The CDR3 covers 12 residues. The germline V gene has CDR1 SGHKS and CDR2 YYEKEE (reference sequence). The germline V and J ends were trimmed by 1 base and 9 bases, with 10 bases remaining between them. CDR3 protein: CASSLKGGAQYF. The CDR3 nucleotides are TGTGCCAGCAGCTTGAAGGGGGGGGCCCAGTACTTC. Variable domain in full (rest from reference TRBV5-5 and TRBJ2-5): DAGVTQSPTHLIKTRGQQVTLRCSPISGHKSVSWYQQVLGQGPQFIFQYYEKEERGRGNFPDRFSARQFPNYSSELNVNALLLGDSALYLCASSLKGGAQYFGPGTRLLVL.

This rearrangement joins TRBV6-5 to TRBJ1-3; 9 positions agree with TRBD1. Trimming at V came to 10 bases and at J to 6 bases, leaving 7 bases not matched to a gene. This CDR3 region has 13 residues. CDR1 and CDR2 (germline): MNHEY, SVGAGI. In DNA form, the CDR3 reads TGTGCCACTTTCGACAGGGGGTCAAACACCATATATTTT. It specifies CATFDRGSNTIYF.

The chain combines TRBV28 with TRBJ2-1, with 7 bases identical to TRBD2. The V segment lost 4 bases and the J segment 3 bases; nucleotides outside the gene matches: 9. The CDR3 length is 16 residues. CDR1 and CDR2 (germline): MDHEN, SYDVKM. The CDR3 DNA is TGTGCCAGCAGTTCACCACTAGCGTCAAGCTACAATGAGCAGTTCTTC. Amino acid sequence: CASSSPLASSYNEQFF.

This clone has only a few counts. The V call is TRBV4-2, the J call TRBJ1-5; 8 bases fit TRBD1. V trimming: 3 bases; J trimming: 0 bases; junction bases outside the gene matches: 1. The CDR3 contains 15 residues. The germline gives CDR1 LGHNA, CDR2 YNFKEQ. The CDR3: CASSQGTGSNQPQHF. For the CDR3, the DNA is TGTGCCAGCAGCCAGGGGACAGGTAGCAATCAGCCCCAGCATTTT.

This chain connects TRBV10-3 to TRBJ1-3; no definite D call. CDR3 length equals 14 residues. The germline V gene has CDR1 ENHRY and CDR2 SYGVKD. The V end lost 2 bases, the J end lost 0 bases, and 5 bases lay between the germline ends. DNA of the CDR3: TGTGCCATCAGTGAGGGCAACTCTGGAAACACCATATATTTT. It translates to CAISEGNSGNTIYF.

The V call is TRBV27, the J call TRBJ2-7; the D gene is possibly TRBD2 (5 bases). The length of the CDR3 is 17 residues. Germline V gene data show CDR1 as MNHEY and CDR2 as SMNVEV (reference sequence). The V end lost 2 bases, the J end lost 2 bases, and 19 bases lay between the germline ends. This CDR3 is CASSLAPSRDYPYEQYF. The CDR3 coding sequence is TGTGCCAGCAGTTTAGCCCCTTCGAGGGATTATCCCTACGAGCAGTACTTC.

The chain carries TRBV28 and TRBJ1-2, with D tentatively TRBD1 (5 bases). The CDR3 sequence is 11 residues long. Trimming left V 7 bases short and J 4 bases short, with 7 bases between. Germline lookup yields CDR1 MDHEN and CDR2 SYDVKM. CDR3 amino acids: CASTGVYGYTF. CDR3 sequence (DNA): TGTGCCAGCACGGGGGTCTATGGCTACACCTTC.

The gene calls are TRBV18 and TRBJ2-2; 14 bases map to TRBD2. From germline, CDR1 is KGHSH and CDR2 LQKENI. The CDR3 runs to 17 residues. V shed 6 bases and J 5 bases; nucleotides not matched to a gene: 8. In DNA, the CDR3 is TGTGCCAGCTCCCGGGGACTAGCGGGAGCTTCTACCGGGGAGCTGTTTTTT. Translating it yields CASSRGLAGASTGELFF.

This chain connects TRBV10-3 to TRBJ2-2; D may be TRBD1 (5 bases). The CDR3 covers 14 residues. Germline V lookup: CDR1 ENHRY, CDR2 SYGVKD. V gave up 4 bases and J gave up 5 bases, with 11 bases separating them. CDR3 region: CAISGQGMTGELFF. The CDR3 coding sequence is TGTGCCATCAGTGGGCAGGGTATGACCGGGGAGCTGTTTTTT.

The CDR3 nucleotides read TGTGCCACAGGGGTTACGGCTGGCTACACCTTC. Translating gives CATGVTAGYTF. The V and J genes are TRBV30 and TRBJ1-2; TRBD1 aligns across 7 bases. CDR1 GTSNPN and CDR2 SVGIG come from the germline V gene (reference sequence). Unmatched junction bases numbered 7, after V lost 8 bases and J lost 7 bases. This CDR3 region has 11 residues.

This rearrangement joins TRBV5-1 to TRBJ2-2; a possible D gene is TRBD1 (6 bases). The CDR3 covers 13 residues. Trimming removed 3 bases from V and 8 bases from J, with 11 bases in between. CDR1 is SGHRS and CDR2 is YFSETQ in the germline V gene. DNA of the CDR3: TGCGCCAGCAGCTCTCAAGGGGGAGGGGAGCTGTTTTTT. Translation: CASSSQGGGELFF.

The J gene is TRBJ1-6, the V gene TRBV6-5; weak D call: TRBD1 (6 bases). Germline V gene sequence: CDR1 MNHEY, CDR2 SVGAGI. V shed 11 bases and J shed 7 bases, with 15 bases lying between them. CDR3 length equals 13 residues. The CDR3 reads CAASDSRNSPLHF. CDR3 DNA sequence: TGTGCCGCCTCGGACAGTAGGAATTCACCCCTCCACTTT.